These 18 T cell receptor beta chains came from one sample sequenced in a study of blood T cell dynamics during melanoma immunotherapy. Time point specified: pre-treatment baseline. Profiling relied on immunoSEQ multiplex PCR, and the TCRdb table lists in-frame clones only, not all of them. Among fewer than 16,000 clones listed, 70% to 90% were seen once. Material: blood, obtained from a patient treated with checkpoint blockade. These receptors all come from a human donor with melanoma.

The J gene is TRBJ1-1, the V gene TRBV6-1, with a weak D call TRBD1 (6 bases). The CDR3 sequence is 13 residues long. Trimming removed 10 bases at V and 5 bases at J, with 17 bases between. The V gene's germline CDR1 is MNHNS and CDR2 SASEGT. The DNA of the CDR3 is TGTGCCATCGCGAGACAGGCGACAACTGAAGCTTTCTTT. Translating gives CAIARQATTEAFF.

The rearrangement uses TRBV6-1 and TRBJ1-2; 8 nucleotides align to TRBD1. After removal of 6 bases from V and 4 bases from J, the junction contained 7 bases not matched to a gene. The V gene's germline CDR1 is MNHNS and CDR2 SASEGT. The CDR3 has 14 residues. CDR3 loop: CASRRQGTGYGYTF. The CDR3 region has the DNA TGTGCCAGCAGGCGACAGGGGACCGGCTATGGCTACACCTTC.

This sequence joins TRBV6-5 and TRBJ1-2; D unclear. This CDR3 spans 13 amino acids. Per the germline V gene, CDR1 is MNHEY and CDR2 is SVGAGI. Trimming stripped 0 bases from V and 8 bases from J, with 10 bases between. The CDR3 DNA sequence: TGTGCCAGCAGTTACTCGTCCGCGACAGGCTACACCTTC. It is translated as CASSYSSATGYTF.

The V and J genes are TRBV28 and TRBJ2-5; 9 bases line up with TRBD1. Looked up from germline, CDR1 is MDHEN and CDR2 is SYDVKM. J gave up 5 bases and V 4 bases, and 8 bases lay outside the gene matches. The length of the CDR3 is 15 residues. The CDR3 here is CASSYGQGSEETQYF. The DNA for the CDR3 is TGTGCCAGCAGTTACGGACAGGGGAGTGAGGAGACCCAGTACTTC.

The chain links TRBV5-8 to TRBJ2-1; D might be TRBD1 or TRBD2, each matching 5 bases. V lost 2 bases to trimming and J lost 7 bases, with 16 bases between them. This CDR3 region has 15 residues. CDR1 and CDR2 from the germline V gene are SGHTS and YDEGEE. The DNA of the CDR3 is TGTGCCAGCAGCTTTTTCGGGGCTGAGATAAATGAGCAGTTCTTC. This sequence encodes CASSFFGAEINEQFF. The full variable domain, completed using reference TRBV5-8 and TRBJ2-1, is EAGVTQSPTHLIKTRGQQATLRCSPISGHTSVYWYQQALGLGLQFLLWYDEGEERNRGNFPPRFSGRQFPNYSSELNVNALELEDSALYLCASSFFGAEINEQFFGPGTRLTVL.

V and J are TRBV6-1 and TRBJ1-4; D call uncertain. Germline V CDR1 and CDR2: MNHNS, SASEGT. The CDR3 length is 13 residues. V lost 10 bases and J 4 bases, leaving 13 bases between the germline ends. The CDR3 is CATQAQINEKLFF. As DNA, the CDR3 is TGTGCCACCCAGGCACAGATTAATGAAAAACTGTTTTTT.

The chain uses TRBV19 and TRBJ1-5; 12 bases are shared with TRBD1. The V gene's germline CDR1 is LNHDA and CDR2 SQIVND (reference sequence). Trimming removed 3 bases from V and 5 bases from J; junction bases left unmatched: 11. This CDR3 region has 18 residues. CDR3 amino acids: CASSMPRDRGRGYQPQHF. CDR3 nucleotide sequence: TGTGCCAGTAGTATGCCCCGGGACAGGGGGCGAGGGTATCAGCCCCAGCATTTT. Using reference TRBV19 and TRBJ1-5 for the parts outside the CDR3, the full variable domain is DGGITQSPKYLFRKEGQNVTLSCEQNLNHDAMYWYRQDPGQGLRLIYYSQIVNDFQKGDIAEGYSVSREKKESFPLTVTSAQKNPTAFYLCASSMPRDRGRGYQPQHFGDGTRLSIL.

The chain carries TRBV4-1 and TRBJ2-3; TRBD1 matches 8 bases. The CDR3 spans 16 residues. Germline CDR1 is MGHRA and CDR2 is YSYEKL. The V segment lost 0 bases and the J segment 4 bases; nucleotides outside the gene matches: 6. The CDR3 nucleotides read TGCGCCAGCAGCCAAGATCCGGACAGGGTCCCAGATACGCAGTATTTT. Protein: CASSQDPDRVPDTQYF.

The sample holds one count of this clone. V is TRBV21-1 and J is TRBJ1-6; no check of the table's D call, TRBD1, against the DNA was made. TRBV21-1 is designated a pseudogene. This CDR3 region has 23 residues. CDR3 nucleotides: TGTGCCAGCAGCAGCCTAAGGGCCAGGGGACGAGGCACAACGAGCTCCTATAATTCACCCCTCCACTTT. This sequence encodes CASSSLRARGRGTTSSYNSPLHF.

The chain combines TRBV9 with TRBJ2-1; D gene unclear. Germline values: CDR1 SGDLS, CDR2 YYNGEE. The CDR3 extends over 15 amino acids. The V and J ends lost 4 bases and 0 bases respectively, with 11 bases between them. This CDR3 reads CASSNDGFSYNEQFF. The CDR3 DNA reads as TGTGCCAGCAGCAACGACGGATTCTCCTACAATGAGCAGTTCTTC.

This clone came up a few times. This chain joins TRBV6-6 and TRBJ1-2; no reliable D call. V lost 6 bases, J lost 6 bases, and 11 bases lay in between. Germline values: CDR1 MNHNY, CDR2 SVGAGI (reference sequence). CDR3 length: 12 amino acids. DNA of the CDR3: TGTGCCAGCAGCCTAAATTCTAATGGCTACACCTTC. Amino acid sequence: CASSLNSNGYTF.

CDR3 residues: CASSFGVWTKAFF. The CDR3 DNA reads as TGTGCCAGCAGTTTTGGTGTGTGGACAAAAGCTTTCTTT. This chain uses TRBV27 with TRBJ1-1; D is possibly TRBD1 (5 bases). The germline V gene encodes CDR1 MNHEY and CDR2 SMNVEV (reference sequence). Trimming removed 3 bases from V and 9 bases from J, with 14 bases in between. This CDR3 is built from 13 residues.

The chain links TRBV7-8 to TRBJ2-1; D may be TRBD2 (5 bases). CDR3 length: 16 residues. V was clipped by 5 bases and J by 0 bases, with 14 bases between them. Germline V lookup: CDR1 SGHVS, CDR2 FQNEAQ. The CDR3 sequence: CASSPFLGSSYNEQFF. The CDR3 nucleotides are TGTGCCAGCAGCCCCTTTTTAGGGAGCTCCTACAATGAGCAGTTCTTC.

CDR3 residues: CASSQNRAADEKLFF. For the CDR3, the DNA is TGTGCCAGCAGCCAGAACCGGGCGGCGGATGAAAAACTGTTTTTT. The V and J genes are TRBV7-2 and TRBJ1-4; D is ambiguous. The CDR3 is made up of 15 amino acids. Germline V lookup: CDR1 SGHTA, CDR2 FQGNSA. Trimming took off 5 bases at V and 6 bases at J, with 16 bases between the two ends.

CDR3 DNA: TGTGCCAGCAGCTTAGGGCTAGCTAAGGAGACCCAGTACTTC. It yields the protein CASSLGLAKETQYF. The chain employs TRBV7-2 and TRBJ2-5; TRBD2 might be the D (5 bases). Germline V CDR1 and CDR2: SGHTA, FQGNSA. This CDR3 comprises 14 residues. With 1 base removed from V and 5 bases from J, the gap between germline ends came to 11 bases. The full variable domain, rest sourced from reference TRBV7-2 and TRBJ2-5, is GAGVSQSPSNKVTEKGKDVELRCDPISGHTALYWYRQSLGQGLEFLIYFQGNSAPDKSGLPSDRFSAERTGGSVSTLTIQRTQQEDSAVYLCASSLGLAKETQYFGPGTRLLVL.

This sequence joins TRBV28 and TRBJ1-3; D remains ambiguous. V was shortened by 1 base and J by 2 bases, with 6 bases between the two germline ends. Looked up from germline, CDR1 is MDHEN and CDR2 is SYDVKM. The CDR3 runs to 14 residues. The CDR3: CASSLFGAGNTIYF. In DNA, the CDR3 is TGTGCCAGCAGTTTATTTGGGGCTGGAAACACCATATATTTT. The full variable domain, rest sourced from reference TRBV28 and TRBJ1-3, is DVKVTQSSRYLVKRTGEKVFLECVQDMDHENMFWYRQDPGLGLRLIYFSYDVKMKEKGDIPEGYSVSREKKERFSLILESASTNQTSMYLCASSLFGAGNTIYFGEGSWLTVV.

This chain connects TRBV7-3 to TRBJ2-1; 11 bases fit TRBD2. The trim removed 2 bases at V and 1 base at J, leaving 4 bases unmatched. CDR1 is SGHTA and CDR2 is FQGTGA in the germline V gene. The CDR3 spans 17 residues. The CDR3 DNA follows: TGTGCCAGCAGCTTACGACTAGCGGGGACGTCCTACAATGAGCAGTTCTTC. Its protein product is CASSLRLAGTSYNEQFF.

The chain carries TRBV5-1 and TRBJ1-1, with D hard to call. The CDR3 is 16 residues long. The V end was cut by 1 base, the J end by 4 bases, with 17 bases between. The germline CDR1 and CDR2 sequences are SGHRS and YFSETQ. CDR3 in amino acids: CASSLTWAQVGTEAFF. The CDR3 DNA reads as TGCGCCAGCAGCTTGACCTGGGCTCAGGTAGGCACTGAAGCTTTCTTT.